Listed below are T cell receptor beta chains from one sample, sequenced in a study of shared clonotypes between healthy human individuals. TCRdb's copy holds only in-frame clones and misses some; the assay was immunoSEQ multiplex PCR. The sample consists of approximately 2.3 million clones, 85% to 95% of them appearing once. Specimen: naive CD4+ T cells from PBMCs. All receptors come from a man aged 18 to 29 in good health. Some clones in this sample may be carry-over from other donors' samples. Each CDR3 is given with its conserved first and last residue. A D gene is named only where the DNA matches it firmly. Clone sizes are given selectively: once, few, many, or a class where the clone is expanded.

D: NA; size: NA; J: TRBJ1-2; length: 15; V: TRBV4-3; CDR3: CASSQVATGAYGYTF; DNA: TGCGCCAGCAGCCAAGTTGCGACGGGGGCTTATGGCTACACCTTC
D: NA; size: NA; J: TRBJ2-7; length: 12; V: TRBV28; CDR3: CASSSQPGGQYF; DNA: TGTGCCAGCAGCAGCCAGCCCGGCGGGCAGTACTTC
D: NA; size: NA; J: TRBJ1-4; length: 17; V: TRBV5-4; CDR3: CASSESAGKGTNEKLFF; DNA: TGTGCCAGCAGCGAATCCGCAGGGAAAGGGACTAATGAAAAACTGTTTTTT
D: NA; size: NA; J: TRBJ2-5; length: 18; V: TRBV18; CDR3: CASSPPASPGPGQETQYF; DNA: TGTGCCAGCTCACCCCCCGCGTCCCCGGGTCCGGGGCAAGAGACCCAGTACTTC
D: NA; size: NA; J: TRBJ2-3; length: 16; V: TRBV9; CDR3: CASSVVGSWVTDTQYF; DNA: TGTGCCAGCAGCGTAGTTGGGAGCTGGGTCACAGATACGCAGTATTTT
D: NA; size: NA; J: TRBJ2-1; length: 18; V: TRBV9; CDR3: CARPTVFVAREGRHEQFF; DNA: TGTGCCAGGCCGACTGTTTTTGTCGCCCGAGAGGGACGCCATGAGCAGTTCTTC
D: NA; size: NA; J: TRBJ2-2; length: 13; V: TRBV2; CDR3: CASKWDDTGELFF; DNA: TGTGCCAGCAAATGGGACGACACCGGGGAGCTGTTTTTT
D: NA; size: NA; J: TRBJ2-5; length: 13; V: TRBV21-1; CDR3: CASSRGREETQYF; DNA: TGTGCCAGCAGCAGGGGCAGGGAGGAGACCCAGTACTTC
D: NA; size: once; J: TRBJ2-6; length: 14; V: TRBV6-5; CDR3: CASSPYGGANVLTF; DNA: TGTGCCAGCAGCCCCTATGGTGGGGCCAACGTCCTGACTTTC
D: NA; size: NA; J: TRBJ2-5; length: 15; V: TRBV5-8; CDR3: CASSWIQGSQETQYF; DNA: TGTGCCAGCAGCTGGATCCAGGGAAGCCAAGAGACCCAGTACTTC
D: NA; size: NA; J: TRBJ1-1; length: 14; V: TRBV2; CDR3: CASSELTTNTEAFF; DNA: TGTGCCAGCAGTGAGTTAACAACGAACACTGAAGCTTTCTTT
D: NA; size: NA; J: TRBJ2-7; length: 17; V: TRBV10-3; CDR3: CAISEPGDPHRGYEQYF; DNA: TGTGCCATCAGTGAGCCAGGGGACCCACATAGGGGGTACGAGCAGTACTTC
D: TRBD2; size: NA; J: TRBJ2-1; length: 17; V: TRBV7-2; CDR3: CASSLVLGGRVYNEQFF; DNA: TGTGCCAGCAGCTTAGTTTTAGGCGGGAGGGTCTACAATGAGCAGTTCTTC
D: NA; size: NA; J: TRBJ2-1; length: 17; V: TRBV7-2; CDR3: CASSLTPSGASYNEQFF; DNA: TGTGCCAGCAGCCTCACACCCTCGGGGGCCTCCTACAATGAGCAGTTCTTC
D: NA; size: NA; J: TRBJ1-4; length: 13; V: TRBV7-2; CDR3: CASSSRGYEKLFF; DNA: TGTGCCAGCAGCTCCCGGGGGTACGAAAAACTGTTTTTT
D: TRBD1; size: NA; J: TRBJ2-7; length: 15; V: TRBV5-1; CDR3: CASSVTGQGHGEQYF; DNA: TGCGCCAGCAGCGTAACTGGACAGGGCCATGGCGAGCAGTACTTC
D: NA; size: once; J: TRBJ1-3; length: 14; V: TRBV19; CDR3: CASSVGFSGNTIYF; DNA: TGTGCCAGTAGTGTGGGATTCTCTGGAAACACCATATATTTT
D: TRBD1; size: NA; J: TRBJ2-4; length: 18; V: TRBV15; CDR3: CATSTVLVRHEDRDIQYF; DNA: TGTGCCACCAGCACAGTGCTGGTCCGGCATGAGGACAGGGACATTCAGTACTTC
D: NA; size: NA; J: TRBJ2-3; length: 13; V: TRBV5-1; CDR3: CASSRTDTDTQYF; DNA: TGCGCCAGCAGTCGGACAGATACAGATACGCAGTATTTT
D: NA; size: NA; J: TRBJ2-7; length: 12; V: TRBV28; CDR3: CASSSSLYEQYF; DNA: TGTGCCAGCAGTTCTTCCCTCTACGAGCAGTACTTC
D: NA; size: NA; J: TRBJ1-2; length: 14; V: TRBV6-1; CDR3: CASSEAGGLYGYTF; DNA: TGTGCCAGCAGTGAAGCTGGGGGATTGTATGGCTACACCTTC
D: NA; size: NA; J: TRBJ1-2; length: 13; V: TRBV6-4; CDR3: CASSLEGTYGYTF; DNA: TGTGCCAGCAGTCTCGAGGGCACCTATGGCTACACCTTC
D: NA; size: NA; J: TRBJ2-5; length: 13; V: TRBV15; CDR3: CATGVVIQETQYF; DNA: TGTGCCACCGGTGTGGTTATTCAAGAGACCCAGTACTTC
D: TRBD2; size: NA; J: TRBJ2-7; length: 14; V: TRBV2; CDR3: CASRRAGGPGEQYF; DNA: TGTGCCAGCAGGAGGGCGGGAGGGCCGGGCGAGCAGTACTTC
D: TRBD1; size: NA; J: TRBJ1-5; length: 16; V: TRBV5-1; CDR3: CASSVGTGRLGQPQHF; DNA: TGCGCCAGCAGCGTGGGGACAGGGAGGCTCGGTCAGCCCCAGCATTTT
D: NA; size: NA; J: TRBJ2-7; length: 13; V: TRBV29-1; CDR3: CSAKIISSYEQYF; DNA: TGCAGCGCTAAGATTATTTCCTCCTACGAGCAGTACTTC
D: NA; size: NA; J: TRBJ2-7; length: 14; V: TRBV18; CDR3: CASSLTTGGDEQYF; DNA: TGTGCCAGCTCACTAACAACCGGGGGCGACGAGCAGTACTTC
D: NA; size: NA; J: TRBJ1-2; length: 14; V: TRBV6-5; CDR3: CASRGTGRIYGYTF; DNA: TGTGCCAGCAGGGGGACCGGACGGATCTATGGCTACACCTTC
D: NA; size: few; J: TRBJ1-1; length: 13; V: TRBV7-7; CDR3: CASSLERNTEAFF; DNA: TGTGCCAGCAGCTTGGAGAGGAACACTGAAGCTTTCTTT
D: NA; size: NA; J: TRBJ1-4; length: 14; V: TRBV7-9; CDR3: CASSPPGRLEKLFF; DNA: TGTGCCAGCAGCCCGCCCGGTCGTCTCGAAAAACTGTTTTTT
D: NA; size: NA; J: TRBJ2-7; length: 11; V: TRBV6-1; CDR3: CASSTHYEQYF; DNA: TGTGCCAGCAGTACCCACTACGAGCAGTACTTC
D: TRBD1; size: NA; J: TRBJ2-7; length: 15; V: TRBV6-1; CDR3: CASRDRVRSSYEQYF; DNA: TGTGCCAGCAGGGACAGGGTTCGGAGCTCCTACGAGCAGTACTTC
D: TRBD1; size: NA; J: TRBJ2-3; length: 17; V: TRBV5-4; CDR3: CASSPMTDRGGADTQYF; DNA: TGTGCCAGCAGCCCGATGACGGACAGGGGTGGAGCAGATACGCAGTATTTT
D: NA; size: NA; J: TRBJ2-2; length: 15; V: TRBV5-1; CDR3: CASSLRGSNTGELFF; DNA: TGCGCCAGCAGCTTGCGGGGTTCGAACACCGGGGAGCTGTTTTTT
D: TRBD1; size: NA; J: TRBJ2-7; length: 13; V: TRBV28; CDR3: CASSWDRGHEQYF; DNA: TGTGCCAGCAGTTGGGACAGGGGTCACGAGCAGTACTTC
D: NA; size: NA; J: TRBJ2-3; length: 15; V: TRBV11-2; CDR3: CASSLDLGGADTQYF; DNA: TGTGCCAGCAGCTTAGATCTAGGCGGAGCAGATACGCAGTATTTT
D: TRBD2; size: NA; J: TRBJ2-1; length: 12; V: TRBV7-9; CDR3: CASSGLAGVPFF; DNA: TGTGCCAGCAGCGGACTAGCGGGAGTTCCGTTCTTC
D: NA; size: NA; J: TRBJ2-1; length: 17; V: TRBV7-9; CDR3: CASSPNQARDMRHEQFF; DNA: TGTGCCAGCAGCCCTAATCAGGCGCGGGATATGAGACATGAGCAGTTCTTC
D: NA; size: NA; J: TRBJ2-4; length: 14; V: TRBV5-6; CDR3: CASSSEFGLDIQYF; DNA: TGTGCCAGCAGCTCCGAGTTTGGATTAGACATTCAGTACTTC
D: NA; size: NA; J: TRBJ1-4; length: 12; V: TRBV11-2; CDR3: CASSFMDEKLFF; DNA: TGTGCCAGCAGCTTTATGGACGAAAAACTGTTTTTT
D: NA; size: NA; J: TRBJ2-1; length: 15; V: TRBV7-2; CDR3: CASSLLAIPLNEQFF; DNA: TGTGCCAGCAGCTTACTAGCAATTCCCCTCAATGAGCAGTTCTTC
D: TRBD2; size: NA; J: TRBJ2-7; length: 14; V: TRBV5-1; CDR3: CASSSPSGRFEQYF; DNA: TGCGCCAGCAGCTCCCCGAGCGGGAGGTTCGAGCAGTACTTC
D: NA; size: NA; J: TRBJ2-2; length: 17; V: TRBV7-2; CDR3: CASSFRPPGANTGELFF; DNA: TGTGCCAGCAGCTTTCGGCCCCCAGGCGCGAACACCGGGGAGCTGTTTTTT
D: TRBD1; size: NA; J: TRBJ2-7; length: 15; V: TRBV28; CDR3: CASRHGTGGRYEQYF; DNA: TGTGCCAGCAGGCACGGGACAGGGGGTAGGTACGAGCAGTACTTC
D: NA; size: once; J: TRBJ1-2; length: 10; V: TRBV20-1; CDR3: CSFRGGGYTF; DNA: TGCAGTTTCAGGGGTGGGGGCTACACCTTC
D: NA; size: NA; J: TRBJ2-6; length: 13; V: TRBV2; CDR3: CARSGLGANVLTF; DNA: TGTGCCAGATCGGGTTTAGGGGCCAACGTCCTGACTTTC